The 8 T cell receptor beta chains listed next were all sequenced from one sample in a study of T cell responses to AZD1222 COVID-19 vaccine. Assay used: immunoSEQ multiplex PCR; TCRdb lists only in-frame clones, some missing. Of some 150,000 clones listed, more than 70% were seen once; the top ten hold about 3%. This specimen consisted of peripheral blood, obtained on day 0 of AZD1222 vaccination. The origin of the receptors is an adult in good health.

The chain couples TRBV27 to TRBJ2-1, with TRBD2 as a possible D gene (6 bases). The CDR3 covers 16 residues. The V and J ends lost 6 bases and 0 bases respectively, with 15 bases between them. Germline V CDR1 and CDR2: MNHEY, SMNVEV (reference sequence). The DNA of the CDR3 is TGTGCCAGCAGCATTCAGCGGGCCAGCTCCTACAATGAGCAGTTCTTC. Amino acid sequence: CASSIQRASSYNEQFF.

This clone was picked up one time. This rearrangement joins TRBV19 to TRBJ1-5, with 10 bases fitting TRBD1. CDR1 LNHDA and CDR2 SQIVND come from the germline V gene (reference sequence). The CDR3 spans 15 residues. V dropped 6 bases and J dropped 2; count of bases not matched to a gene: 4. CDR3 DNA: TGTGCCAGTAGAATCGGGACAGGGGGCAATCAGCCCCAGCATTTT. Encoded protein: CASRIGTGGNQPQHF.

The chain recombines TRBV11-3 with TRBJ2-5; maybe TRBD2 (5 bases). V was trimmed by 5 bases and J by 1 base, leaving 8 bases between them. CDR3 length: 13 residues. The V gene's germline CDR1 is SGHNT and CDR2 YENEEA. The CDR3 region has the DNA TGTGCCAGCAGCACCGGGGTCCAAGAGACCCAGTACTTC. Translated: CASSTGVQETQYF.

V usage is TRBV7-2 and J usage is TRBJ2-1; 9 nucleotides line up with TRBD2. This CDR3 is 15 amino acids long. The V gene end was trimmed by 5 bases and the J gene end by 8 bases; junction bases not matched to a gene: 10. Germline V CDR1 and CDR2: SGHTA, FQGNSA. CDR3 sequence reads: CASSPFVSGSDEQFF. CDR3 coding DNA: TGTGCCAGCAGCCCATTTGTTAGCGGGAGCGATGAGCAGTTCTTC.

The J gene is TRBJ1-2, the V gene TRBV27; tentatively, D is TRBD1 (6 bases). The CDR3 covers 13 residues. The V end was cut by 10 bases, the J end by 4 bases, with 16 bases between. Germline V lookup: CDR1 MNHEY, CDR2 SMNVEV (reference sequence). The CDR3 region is CATRPGAGYGYTF. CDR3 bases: TGTGCCACCCGACCGGGGGCAGGCTATGGCTACACCTTC.

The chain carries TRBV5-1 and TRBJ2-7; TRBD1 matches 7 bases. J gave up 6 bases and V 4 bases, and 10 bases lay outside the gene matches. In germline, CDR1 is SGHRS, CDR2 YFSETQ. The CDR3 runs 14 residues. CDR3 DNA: TGCGCCAGCAGCCGGGACAGAGATCAGGGCGAGCAGTACTTC. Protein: CASSRDRDQGEQYF.

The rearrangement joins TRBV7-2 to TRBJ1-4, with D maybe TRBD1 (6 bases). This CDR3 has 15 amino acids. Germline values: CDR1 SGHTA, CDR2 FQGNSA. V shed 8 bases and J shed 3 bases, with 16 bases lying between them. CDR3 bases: TGTGCCAGCCGTCGAATCGGACAGTCTAATGAAAAACTGTTTTTT. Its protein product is CASRRIGQSNEKLFF.

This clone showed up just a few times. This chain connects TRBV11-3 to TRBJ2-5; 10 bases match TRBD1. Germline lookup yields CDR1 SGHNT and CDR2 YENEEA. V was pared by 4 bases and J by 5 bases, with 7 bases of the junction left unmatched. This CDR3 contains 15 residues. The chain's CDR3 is CASSSGQGVWETQYF. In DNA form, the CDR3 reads TGTGCCAGCAGCTCAGGACAGGGGGTATGGGAGACCCAGTACTTC.